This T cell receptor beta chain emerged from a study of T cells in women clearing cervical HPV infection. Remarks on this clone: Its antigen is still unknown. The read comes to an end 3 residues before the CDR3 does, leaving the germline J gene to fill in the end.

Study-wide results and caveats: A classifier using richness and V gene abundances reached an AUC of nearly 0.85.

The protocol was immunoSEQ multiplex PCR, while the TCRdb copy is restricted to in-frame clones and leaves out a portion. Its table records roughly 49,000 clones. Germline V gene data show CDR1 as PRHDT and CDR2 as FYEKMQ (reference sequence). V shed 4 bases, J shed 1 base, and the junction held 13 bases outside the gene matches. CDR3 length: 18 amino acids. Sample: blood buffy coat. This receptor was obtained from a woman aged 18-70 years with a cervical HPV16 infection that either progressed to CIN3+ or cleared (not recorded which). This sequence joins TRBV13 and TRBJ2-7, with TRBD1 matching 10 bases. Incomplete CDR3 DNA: TGTGCCAGCAGCTACCTGGGACAGGGGTTCCAGATTTCCTACGAG. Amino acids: CASSYLGQGFQISYE. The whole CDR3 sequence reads CASSYLGQGFQISYEQYF.